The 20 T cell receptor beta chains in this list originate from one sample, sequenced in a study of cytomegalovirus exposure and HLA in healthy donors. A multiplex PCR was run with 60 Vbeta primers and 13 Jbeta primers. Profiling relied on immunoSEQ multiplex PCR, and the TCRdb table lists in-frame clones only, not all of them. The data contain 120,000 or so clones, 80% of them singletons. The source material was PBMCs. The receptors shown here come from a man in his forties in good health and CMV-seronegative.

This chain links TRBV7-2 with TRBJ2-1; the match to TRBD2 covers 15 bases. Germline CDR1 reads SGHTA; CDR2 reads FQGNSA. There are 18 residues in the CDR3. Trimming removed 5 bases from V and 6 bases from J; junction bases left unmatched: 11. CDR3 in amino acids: CASSRAGGLAGGGNEQFF. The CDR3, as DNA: TGTGCCAGCAGCAGGGCGGGGGGACTAGCGGGAGGTGGCAATGAGCAGTTCTTC.

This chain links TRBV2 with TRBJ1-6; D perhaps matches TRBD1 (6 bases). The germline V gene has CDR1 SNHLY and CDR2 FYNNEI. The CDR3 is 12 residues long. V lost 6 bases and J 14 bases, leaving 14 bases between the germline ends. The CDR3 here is CASRGASSSLHF. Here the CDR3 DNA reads TGTGCCAGCAGGGGGGCCAGCTCATCCCTCCACTTT.

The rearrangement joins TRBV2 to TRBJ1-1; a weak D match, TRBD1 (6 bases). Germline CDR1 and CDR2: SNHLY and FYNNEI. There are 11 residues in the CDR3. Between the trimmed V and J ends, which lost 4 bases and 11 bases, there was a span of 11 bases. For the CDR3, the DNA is TGTGCCAGCAGTGGACAGGCCCCGGCTTTCTTT. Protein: CASSGQAPAFF. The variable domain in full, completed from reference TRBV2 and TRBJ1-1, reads EPEVTQTPSHQVTQMGQEVILRCVPISNHLYFYWYRQILGQKVEFLVSFYNNEISEKSEIFDDQFSVERPDGSNFTLKIRSTKLEDSAMYFCASSGQAPAFFGQGTRLTVV.

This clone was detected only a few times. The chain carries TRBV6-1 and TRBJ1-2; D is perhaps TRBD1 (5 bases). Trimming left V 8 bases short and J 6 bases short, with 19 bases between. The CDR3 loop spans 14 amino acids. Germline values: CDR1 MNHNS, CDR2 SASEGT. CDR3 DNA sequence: TGTGCCAGCCGGTTTCCGTGGGGCAACGATGGCTACACCTTC. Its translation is CASRFPWGNDGYTF.

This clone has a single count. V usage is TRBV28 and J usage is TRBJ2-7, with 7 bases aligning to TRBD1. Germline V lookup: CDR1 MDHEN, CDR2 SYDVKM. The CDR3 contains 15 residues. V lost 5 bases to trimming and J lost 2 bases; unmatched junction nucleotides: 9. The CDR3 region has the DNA TGTGCCAGCAGTGCCCCCGGGACAGCCCCCTACGAGCAGTACTTC. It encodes CASSAPGTAPYEQYF.

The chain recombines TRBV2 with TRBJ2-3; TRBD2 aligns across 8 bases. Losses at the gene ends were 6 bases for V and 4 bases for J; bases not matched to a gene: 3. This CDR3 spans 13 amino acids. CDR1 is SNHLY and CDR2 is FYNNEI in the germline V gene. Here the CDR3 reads CASRGLVADTQYF. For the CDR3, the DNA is TGTGCCAGCAGGGGACTAGTAGCAGATACGCAGTATTTT.

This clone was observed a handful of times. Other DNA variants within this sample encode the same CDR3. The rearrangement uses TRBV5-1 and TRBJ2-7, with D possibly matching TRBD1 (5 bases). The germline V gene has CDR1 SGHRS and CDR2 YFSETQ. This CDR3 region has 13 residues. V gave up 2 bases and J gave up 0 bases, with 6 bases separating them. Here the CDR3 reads CASSLQDSYEQYF. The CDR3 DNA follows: TGCGCCAGCAGCTTACAGGACTCCTACGAGCAGTACTTC.

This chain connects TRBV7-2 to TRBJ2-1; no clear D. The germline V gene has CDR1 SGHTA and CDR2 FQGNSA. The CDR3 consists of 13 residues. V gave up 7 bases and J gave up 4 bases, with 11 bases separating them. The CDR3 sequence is CASTQALYNEQFF. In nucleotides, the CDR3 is TGTGCCAGCACGCAGGCCCTATACAATGAGCAGTTCTTC.

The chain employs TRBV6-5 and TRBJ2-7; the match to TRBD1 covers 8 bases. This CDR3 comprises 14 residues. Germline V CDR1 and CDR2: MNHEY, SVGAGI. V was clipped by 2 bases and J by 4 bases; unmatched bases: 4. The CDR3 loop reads CASSYGRGQYEQYF. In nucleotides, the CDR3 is TGTGCCAGCAGTTACGGCAGGGGGCAATACGAGCAGTACTTC.

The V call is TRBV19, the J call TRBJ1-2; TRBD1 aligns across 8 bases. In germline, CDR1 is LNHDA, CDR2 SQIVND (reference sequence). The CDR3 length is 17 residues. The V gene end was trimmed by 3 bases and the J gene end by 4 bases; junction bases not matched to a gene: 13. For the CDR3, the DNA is TGTGCCAGTAGTATCCCCAACTCGGACAGGGAGATCTATGGCTACACCTTC. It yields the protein CASSIPNSDREIYGYTF.

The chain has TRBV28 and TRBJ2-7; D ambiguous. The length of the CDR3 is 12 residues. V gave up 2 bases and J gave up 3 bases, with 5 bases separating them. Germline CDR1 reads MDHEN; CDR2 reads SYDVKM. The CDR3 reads CASSLGDYEQYF. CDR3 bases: TGTGCCAGCAGTTTAGGAGACTACGAGCAGTACTTC.

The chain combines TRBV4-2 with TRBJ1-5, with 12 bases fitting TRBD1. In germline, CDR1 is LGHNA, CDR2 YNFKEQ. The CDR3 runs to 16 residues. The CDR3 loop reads CAIPCGGTGGCQPQHF. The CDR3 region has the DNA TGTGCGATCCCCTGCGGGGGGACAGGGGGCTGTCAGCCCCAGCATTTT.

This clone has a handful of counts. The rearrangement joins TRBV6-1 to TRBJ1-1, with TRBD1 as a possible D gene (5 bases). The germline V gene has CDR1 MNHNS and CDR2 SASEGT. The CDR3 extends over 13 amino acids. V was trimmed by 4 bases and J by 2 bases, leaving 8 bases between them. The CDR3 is CASSGQGNTEAFF. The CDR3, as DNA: TGTGCCAGCAGTGGGCAGGGCAACACTGAAGCTTTCTTT.

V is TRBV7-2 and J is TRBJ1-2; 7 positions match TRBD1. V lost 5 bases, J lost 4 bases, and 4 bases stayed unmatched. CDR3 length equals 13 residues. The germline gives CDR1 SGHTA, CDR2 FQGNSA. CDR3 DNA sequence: TGTGCCAGCAGCCCGGGACAGCCCTATGGCTACACCTTC. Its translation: CASSPGQPYGYTF.

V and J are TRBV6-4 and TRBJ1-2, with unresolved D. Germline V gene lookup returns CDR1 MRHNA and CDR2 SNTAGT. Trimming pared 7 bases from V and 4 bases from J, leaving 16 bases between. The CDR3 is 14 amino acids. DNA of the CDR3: TGTGCCAGCACCCCCCAGGCGGGGTTCTATGGCTACACCTTC. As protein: CASTPQAGFYGYTF.

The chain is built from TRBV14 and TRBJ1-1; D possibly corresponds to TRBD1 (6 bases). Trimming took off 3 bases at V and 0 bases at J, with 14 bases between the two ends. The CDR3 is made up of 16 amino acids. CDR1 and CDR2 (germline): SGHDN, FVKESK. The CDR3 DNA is TGTGCCAGCAGCCACCCAACAGGGAGGGTGAACACTGAAGCTTTCTTT. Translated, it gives CASSHPTGRVNTEAFF.

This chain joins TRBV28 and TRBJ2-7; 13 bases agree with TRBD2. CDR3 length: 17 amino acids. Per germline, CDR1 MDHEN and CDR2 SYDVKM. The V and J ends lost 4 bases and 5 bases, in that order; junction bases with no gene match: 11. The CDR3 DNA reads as TGTGCCAGCAGTTCCCCGGGGACTAGCGGGGACCTGCACGAGCAGTACTTC. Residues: CASSSPGTSGDLHEQYF.

Here the CDR3 DNA reads TGTGCCAGCAGCTGGTTGCCGGGATACGAGCAGTACTTC. This gives the protein CASSWLPGYEQYF. The chain recombines TRBV14 with TRBJ2-7; tentatively, D is TRBD2 (5 bases). Trimming removed 5 bases from V and 4 bases from J, with 12 bases in between. The CDR3 is 13 residues long. In germline, CDR1 is SGHDN, CDR2 FVKESK.

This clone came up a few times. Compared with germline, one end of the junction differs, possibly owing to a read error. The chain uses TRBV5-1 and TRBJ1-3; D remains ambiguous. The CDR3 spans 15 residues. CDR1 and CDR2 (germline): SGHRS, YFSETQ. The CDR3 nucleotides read TGCGCCAGCAGCCTGGATGGTAGCTCTGGAGACACCATATATTTT. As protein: CASSLDGSSGDTIYF.

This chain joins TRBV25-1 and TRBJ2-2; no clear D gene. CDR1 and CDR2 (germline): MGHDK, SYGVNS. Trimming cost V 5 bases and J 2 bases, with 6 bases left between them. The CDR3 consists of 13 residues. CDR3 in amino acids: CASSHRNTGELFF. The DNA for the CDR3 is TGTGCCAGCAGTCACAGAAACACCGGGGAGCTGTTTTTT.